This TCR beta chain is drawn from a study of breast tumors, draining lymph nodes, adjacent tissues. Whole-study results and caveats: Tumor TCR diversity was below lymph nodes but above nontumor tissue. Tumor and nontumor repertoires were significantly more similar in luminal-like than in basal-like breast cancer. The lymph node origin of tumor T cells was framed as consistent with a hypothesis, not demonstrated.

In the case of this clonotype: Its target is not known. Here the CDR3 omits its conserved ending phenylalanine or tryptophan, so a read error is the likely source.

The lymph nodes were axillary draining lymph nodes from breast cancer patients. The CDR3 is 12 residues long. V dropped 0 bases and J dropped 9 bases, with 8 bases sitting between them. TCRdb re-analysed the multiplex PCR reads in MiXCR, keeping a single row per CDR3 protein. The sample records about 140,000 distinct CDR3 sequences, about 33% being singletons. Sequencing was done on a sample of axillary lymph node tissue. The chain carries TRBV12-3 or TRBV12-4 and TRBJ1-1; D possibly corresponds to TRBD1 (5 bases). This clonotype originated in a female donor with breast cancer. Some clones in this sample may be carry-over from other donors' samples. CDR3 bases: TGTGCCAGCAGTTTAGCGGCAGGGAAAGCTTTCTCT. This translates into CASSLAAGKAFS.